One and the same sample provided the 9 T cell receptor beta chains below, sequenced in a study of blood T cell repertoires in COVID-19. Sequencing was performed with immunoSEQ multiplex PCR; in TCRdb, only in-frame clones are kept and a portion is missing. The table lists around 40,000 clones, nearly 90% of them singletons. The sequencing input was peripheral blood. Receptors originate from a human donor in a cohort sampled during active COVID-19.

In DNA form, the CDR3 reads TGTGCCACCCGCCGGGGGGGGGTAAACAATGAGCAGTTCTTC. It codes for CATRRGGVNNEQFF. The V call is TRBV27, the J call TRBJ2-1; 8 bases line up with TRBD2. Germline trimming cut 10 bases from V and 5 bases from J; bases unmatched to any gene: 10. CDR3 length: 14 amino acids. In germline, CDR1 is MNHEY, CDR2 SMNVEV (reference sequence).

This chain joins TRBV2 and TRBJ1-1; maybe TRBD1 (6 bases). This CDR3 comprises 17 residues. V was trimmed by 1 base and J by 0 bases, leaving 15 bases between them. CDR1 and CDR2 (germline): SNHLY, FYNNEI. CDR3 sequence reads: CASSEVGGASMNTEAFF. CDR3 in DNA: TGTGCCAGCAGTGAAGTTGGGGGGGCGAGCATGAACACTGAAGCTTTCTTT. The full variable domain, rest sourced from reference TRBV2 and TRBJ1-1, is EPEVTQTPSHQVTQMGQEVILRCVPISNHLYFYWYRQILGQKVEFLVSFYNNEISEKSEIFDDQFSVERPDGSNFTLKIRSTKLEDSAMYFCASSEVGGASMNTEAFFGQGTRLTVV.

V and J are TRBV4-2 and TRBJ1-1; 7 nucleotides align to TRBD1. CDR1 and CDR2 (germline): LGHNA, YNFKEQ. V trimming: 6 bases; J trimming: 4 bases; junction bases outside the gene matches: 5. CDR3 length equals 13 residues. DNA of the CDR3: TGTGCCAGCAGGATAAAGGGGGCCACTGAAGCTTTCTTT. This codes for CASRIKGATEAFF.

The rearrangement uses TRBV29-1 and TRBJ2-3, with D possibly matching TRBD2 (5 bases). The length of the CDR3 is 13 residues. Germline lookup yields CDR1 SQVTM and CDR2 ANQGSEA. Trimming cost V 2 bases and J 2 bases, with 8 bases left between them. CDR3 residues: CSVEKDFTDTQYF. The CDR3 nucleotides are TGCAGCGTTGAAAAGGACTTCACAGATACGCAGTATTTT.

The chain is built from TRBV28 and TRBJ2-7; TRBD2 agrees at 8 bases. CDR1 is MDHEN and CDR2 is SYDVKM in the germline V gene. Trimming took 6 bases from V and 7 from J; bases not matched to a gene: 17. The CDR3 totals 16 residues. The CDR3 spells CASSRGGRTRPREQYF. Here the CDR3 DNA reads TGTGCCAGCAGCCGCGGGGGGAGAACTAGACCAAGGGAGCAGTACTTC. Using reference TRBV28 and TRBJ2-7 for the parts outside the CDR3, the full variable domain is DVKVTQSSRYLVKRTGEKVFLECVQDMDHENMFWYRQDPGLGLRLIYFSYDVKMKEKGDIPEGYSVSREKKERFSLILESASTNQTSMYLCASSRGGRTRPREQYFGPGTRLTVT.

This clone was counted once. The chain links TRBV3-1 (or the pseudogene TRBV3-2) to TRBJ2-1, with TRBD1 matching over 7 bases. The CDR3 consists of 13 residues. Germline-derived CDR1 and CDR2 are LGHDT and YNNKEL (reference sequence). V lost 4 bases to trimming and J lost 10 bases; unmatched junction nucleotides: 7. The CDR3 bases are TGTGCCAGCAGCCTAGAGGGGGCCATAGAGCAGTTCTTC. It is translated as CASSLEGAIEQFF.

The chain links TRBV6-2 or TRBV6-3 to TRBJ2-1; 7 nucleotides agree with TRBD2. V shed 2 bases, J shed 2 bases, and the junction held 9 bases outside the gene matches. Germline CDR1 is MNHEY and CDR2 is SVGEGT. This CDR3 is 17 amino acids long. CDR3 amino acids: CASSYLVAGSPYNEQFF. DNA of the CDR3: TGTGCCAGCAGTTACCTGGTAGCGGGTTCCCCCTACAATGAGCAGTTCTTC.

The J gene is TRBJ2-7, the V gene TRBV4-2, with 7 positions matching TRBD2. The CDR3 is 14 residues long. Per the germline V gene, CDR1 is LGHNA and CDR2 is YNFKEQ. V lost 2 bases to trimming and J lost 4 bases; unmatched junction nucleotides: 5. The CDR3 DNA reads TGTGCCAGCAGCCAACCGGGACTAACTTACGAGCAGTACTTC. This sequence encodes CASSQPGLTYEQYF.

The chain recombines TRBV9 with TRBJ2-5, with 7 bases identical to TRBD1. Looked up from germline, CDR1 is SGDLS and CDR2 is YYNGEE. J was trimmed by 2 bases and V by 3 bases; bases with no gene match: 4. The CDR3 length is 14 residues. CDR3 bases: TGTGCCAGCAGCGCGACAGGGCGACAAGAGACCCAGTACTTC. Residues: CASSATGRQETQYF.